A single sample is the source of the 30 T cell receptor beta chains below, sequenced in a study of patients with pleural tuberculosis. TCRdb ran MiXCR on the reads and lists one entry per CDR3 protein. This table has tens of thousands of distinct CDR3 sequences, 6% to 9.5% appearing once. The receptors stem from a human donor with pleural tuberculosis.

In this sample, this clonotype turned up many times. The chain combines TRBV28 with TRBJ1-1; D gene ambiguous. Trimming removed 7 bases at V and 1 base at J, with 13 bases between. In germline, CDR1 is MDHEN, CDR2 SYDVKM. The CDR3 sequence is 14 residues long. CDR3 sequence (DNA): TGTGCCAGCACTCCGGTGTATCCGAACACTGAAGCTTTCTTT. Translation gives CASTPVYPNTEAFF.

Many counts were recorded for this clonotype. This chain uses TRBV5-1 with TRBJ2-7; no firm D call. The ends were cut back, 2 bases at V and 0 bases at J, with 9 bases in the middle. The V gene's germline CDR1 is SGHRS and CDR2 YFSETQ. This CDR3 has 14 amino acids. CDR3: CASSLTASSYEQYV. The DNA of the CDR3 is TGCGCCAGCAGCTTAACAGCGAGCTCCTACGAGCAGTACGTC.

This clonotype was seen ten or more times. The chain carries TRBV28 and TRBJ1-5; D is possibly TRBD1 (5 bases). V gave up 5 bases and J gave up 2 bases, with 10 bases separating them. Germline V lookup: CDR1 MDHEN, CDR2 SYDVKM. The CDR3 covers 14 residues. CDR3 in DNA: TGTGCCAGCAGTGGACACGGACGCAATCAGCCCCAGCATTTT. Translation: CASSGHGRNQPQHF.

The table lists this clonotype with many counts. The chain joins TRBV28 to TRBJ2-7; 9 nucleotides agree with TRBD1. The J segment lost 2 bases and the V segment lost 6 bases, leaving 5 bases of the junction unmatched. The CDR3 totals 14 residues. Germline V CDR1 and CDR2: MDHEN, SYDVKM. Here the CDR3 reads CASSPGQGAYEQYF. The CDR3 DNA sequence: TGTGCCAGCAGCCCGGGACAGGGAGCCTACGAGCAGTACTTC.

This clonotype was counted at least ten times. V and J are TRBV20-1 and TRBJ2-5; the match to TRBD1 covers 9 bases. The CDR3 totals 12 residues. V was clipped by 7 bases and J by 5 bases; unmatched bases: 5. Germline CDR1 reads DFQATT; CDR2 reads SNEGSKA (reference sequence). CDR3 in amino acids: CSGHRGRETQYF. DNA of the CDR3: TGCAGTGGCCACAGGGGGCGGGAGACCCAGTACTTC.

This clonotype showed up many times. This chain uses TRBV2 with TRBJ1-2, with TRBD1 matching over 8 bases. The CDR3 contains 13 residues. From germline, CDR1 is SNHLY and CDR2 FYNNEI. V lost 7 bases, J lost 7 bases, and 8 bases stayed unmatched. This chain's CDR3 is CASMADRASGYTF. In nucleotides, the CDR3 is TGTGCCAGCATGGCGGACAGGGCTAGTGGCTACACCTTC.

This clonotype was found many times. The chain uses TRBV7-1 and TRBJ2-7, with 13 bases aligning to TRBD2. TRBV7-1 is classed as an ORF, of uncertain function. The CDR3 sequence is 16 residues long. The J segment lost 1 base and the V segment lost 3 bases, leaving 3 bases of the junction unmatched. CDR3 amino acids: CASSSGLAGHSYEQYF. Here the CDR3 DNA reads TGTGCCAGCAGCTCGGGACTAGCGGGGCATTCCTACGAGCAGTACTTC.

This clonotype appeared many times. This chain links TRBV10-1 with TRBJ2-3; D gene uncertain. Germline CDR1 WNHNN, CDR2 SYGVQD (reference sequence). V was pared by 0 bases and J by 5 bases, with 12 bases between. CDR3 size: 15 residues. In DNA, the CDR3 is TGCGCCAGCAGTGAGTCCGTCGGAACACTAGATACGCAGTATTTT. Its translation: CASSESVGTLDTQYF.

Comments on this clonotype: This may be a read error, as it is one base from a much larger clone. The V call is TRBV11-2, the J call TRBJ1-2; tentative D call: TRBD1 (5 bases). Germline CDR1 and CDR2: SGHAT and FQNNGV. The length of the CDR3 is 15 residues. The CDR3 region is CASSLVGTDNYGCTF. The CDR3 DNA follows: TGTGCCAGCAGCTTAGTAGGGACGGATAACTATGGCTGCACCTTC.

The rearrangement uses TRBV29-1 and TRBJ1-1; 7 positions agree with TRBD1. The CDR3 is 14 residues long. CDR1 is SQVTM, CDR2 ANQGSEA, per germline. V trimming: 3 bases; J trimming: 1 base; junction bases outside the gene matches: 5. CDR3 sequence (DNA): TGCAGCGTTGACCTGACAGGGAGGAACACTGAAGCTTTCTTT. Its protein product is CSVDLTGRNTEAFF.

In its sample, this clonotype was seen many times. CDR3 region: CASSDWDSYEQYF. Written as DNA, the CDR3 is TGCGCCAGCAGTGACTGGGACAGCTACGAGCAGTACTTC. This chain links TRBV10-2 with TRBJ2-7; 7 bases agree with TRBD1. Germline assignment: CDR1 WSHSY and CDR2 SAAADI. Trimming cost V 3 bases and J 3 bases; bases outside gene matches: 2. The CDR3 has 13 residues.

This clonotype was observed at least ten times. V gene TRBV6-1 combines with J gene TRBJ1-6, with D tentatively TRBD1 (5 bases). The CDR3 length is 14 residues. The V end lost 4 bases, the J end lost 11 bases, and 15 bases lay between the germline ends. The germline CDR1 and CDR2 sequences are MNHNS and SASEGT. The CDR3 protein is CASSGQGGGTPLHF. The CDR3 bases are TGTGCCAGCAGTGGGCAGGGAGGAGGCACACCCCTCCACTTT.

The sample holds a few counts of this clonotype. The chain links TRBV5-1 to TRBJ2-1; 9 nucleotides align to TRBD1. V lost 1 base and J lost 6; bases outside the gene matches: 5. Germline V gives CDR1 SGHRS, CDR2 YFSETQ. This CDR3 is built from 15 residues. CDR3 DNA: TGCGCCAGCAGCTTGCACCGGGACAGGGTCAATGAGCAGTTCTTC. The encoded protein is CASSLHRDRVNEQFF.

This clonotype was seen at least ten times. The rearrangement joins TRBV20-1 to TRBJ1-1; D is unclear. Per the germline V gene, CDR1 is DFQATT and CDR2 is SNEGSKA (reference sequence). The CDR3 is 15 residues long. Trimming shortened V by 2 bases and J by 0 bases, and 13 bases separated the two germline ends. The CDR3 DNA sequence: TGCAGTGCTAGACCGAGGACGGTCATGAACACTGAAGCTTTCTTT. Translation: CSARPRTVMNTEAFF.

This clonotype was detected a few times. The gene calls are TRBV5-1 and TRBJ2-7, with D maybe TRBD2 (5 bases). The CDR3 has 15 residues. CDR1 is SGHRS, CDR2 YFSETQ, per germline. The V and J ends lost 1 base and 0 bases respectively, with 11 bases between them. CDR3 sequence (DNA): TGCGCCAGCAGCTTGTCTCTGGACTCCTCCTACGAGCAGTACTTC. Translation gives CASSLSLDSSYEQYF. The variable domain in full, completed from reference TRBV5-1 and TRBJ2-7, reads KAGVTQTPRYLIKTRGQQVTLSCSPISGHRSVSWYQQTPGQGLQFLFEYFSETQRNKGNFPGRFSGRQFSNSRSEMNVSTLELGDSALYLCASSLSLDSSYEQYFGPGTRLTVT.

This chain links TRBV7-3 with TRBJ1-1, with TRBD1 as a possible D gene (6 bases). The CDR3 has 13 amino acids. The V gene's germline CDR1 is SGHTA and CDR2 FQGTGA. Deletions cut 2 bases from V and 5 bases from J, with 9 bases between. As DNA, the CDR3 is TGTGCCAGCAGCTTACAGGGGCAAACTGAAGCTTTCTTT. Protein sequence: CASSLQGQTEAFF.

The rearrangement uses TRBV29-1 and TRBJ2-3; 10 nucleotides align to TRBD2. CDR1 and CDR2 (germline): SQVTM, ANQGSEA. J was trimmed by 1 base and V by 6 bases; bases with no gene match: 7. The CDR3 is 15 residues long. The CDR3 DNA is TGCAGCGTGGGTAAGCTAGCGGGAGGCACAGATACGCAGTATTTT. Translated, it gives CSVGKLAGGTDTQYF.

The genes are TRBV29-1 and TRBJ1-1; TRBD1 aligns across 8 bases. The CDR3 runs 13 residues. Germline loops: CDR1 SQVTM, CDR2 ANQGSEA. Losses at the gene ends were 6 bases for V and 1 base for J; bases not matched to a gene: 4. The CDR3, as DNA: TGCAGCGTAACACAGGGGGGGAACACTGAAGCTTTCTTT. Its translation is CSVTQGGNTEAFF.

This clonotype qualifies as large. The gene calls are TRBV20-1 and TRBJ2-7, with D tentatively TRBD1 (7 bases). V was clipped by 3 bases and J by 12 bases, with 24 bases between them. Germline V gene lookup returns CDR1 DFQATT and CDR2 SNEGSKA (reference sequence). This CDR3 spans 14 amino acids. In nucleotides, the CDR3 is TGCAGTGCTAGGGGAGGACAGGAGAACACCCCCCTGTACTTC. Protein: CSARGGQENTPLYF.

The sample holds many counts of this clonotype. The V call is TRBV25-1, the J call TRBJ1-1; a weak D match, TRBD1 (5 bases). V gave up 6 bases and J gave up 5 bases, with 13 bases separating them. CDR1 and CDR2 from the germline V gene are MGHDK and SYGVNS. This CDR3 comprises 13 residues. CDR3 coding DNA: TGTGCCAGCAGCATGACAGAGGAGACTGAAGCTTTCTTT. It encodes CASSMTEETEAFF.

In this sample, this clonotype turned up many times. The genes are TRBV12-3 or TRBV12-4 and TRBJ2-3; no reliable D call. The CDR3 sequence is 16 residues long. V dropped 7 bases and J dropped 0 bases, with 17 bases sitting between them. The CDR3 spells CASKRVRQNSTDTQYF. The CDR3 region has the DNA TGTGCCAGCAAAAGGGTTCGTCAAAACAGCACAGATACGCAGTATTTT.

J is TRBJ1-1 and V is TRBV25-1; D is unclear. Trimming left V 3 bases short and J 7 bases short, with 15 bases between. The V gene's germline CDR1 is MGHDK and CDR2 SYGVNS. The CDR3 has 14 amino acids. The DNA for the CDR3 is TGTGCCAGCAGTGATCGAAAAGGGAGGTTTGAAGCTTTCTTT. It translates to CASSDRKGRFEAFF.

For the CDR3, the DNA is TGCGCCAGCAGCCAGATTAGACAGTCCTACAATGAGCAGTTCTTC. Amino acids: CASSQIRQSYNEQFF. The gene calls are TRBV4-1 and TRBJ2-1, with a weak D call TRBD1 (5 bases). The germline V and J ends were trimmed by 3 bases and 1 base, with 10 bases remaining between them. The CDR3 totals 15 residues. Per the germline V gene, CDR1 is MGHRA and CDR2 is YSYEKL.

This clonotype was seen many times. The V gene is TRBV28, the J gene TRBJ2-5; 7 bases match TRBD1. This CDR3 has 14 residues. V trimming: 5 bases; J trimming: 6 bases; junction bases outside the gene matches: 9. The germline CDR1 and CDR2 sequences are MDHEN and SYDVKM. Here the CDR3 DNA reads TGTGCCAGCAGTCCGCGACAGGGCAGAAAGACCCAGTACTTC. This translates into CASSPRQGRKTQYF. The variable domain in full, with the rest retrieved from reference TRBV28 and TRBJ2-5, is DVKVTQSSRYLVKRTGEKVFLECVQDMDHENMFWYRQDPGLGLRLIYFSYDVKMKEKGDIPEGYSVSREKKERFSLILESASTNQTSMYLCASSPRQGRKTQYFGPGTRLLVL.

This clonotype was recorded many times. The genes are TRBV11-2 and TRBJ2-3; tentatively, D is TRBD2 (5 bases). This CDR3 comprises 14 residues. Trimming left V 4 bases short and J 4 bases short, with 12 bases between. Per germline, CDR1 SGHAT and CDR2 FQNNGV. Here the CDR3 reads CASSSDSPPDTQYF. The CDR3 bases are TGTGCCAGCAGCTCGGACTCCCCTCCAGATACGCAGTATTTT.

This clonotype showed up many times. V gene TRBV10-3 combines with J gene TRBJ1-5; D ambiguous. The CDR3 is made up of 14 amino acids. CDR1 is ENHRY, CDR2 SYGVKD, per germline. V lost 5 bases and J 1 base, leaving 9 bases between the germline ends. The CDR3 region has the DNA TGTGCCATCAGTACCGGGCTAAGCAATCAGCCCCAGCATTTT. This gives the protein CAISTGLSNQPQHF.

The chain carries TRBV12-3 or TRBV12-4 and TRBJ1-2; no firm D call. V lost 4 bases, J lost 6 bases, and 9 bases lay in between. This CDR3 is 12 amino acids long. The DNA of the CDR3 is TGTGCCAGCAGTTACGCCGATGATGGCTACACCTTC. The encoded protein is CASSYADDGYTF.

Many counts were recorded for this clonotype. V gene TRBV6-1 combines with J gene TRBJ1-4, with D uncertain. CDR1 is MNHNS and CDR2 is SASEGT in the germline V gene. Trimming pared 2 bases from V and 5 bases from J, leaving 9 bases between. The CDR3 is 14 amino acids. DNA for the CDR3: TGTGCCAGCAGTGAAACTTGGAAGAATGAAAAACTGTTTTTT. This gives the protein CASSETWKNEKLFF.

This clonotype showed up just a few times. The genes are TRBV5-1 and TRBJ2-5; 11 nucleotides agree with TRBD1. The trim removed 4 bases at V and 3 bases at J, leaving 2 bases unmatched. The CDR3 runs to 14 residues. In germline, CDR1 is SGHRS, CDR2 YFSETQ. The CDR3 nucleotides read TGCGCCAGCAGCAAGGGACAGGGGGAAGAGACCCAGTACTTC. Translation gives CASSKGQGEETQYF.

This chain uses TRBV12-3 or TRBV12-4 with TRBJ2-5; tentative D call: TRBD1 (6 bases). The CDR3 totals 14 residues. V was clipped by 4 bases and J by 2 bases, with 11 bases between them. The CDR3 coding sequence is TGTGCCAGCAGTTCCCGGACAGCTCAAGAGACCCAGTACTTC. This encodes CASSSRTAQETQYF.